The clone carrying this TCR beta chain was seen only a few times. The sample is drawn from a study of control samples from healthy donors and cancer patients. V lost 3 bases, J lost 7 bases, and 1 base stayed unmatched. Per the germline V gene, CDR1 is LNHDA and CDR2 is SQIVND (reference sequence). This CDR3 spans 12 amino acids. Clones were read by immunoSEQ multiplex PCR, and TCRdb kept only the in-frame ones, dropping some. Among tens of thousands of clones listed, about four fifths were seen once. The chain joins TRBV19 to TRBJ1-2; 8 bases map to TRBD1. Sequences were obtained from blood. The receptor's source is a man between 65 and 85 years old in good health. The CDR3 bases are TGTGCCAGTAGTATCACAGGGGGTGGCTACACCTTC. It codes for CASSITGGGYTF.